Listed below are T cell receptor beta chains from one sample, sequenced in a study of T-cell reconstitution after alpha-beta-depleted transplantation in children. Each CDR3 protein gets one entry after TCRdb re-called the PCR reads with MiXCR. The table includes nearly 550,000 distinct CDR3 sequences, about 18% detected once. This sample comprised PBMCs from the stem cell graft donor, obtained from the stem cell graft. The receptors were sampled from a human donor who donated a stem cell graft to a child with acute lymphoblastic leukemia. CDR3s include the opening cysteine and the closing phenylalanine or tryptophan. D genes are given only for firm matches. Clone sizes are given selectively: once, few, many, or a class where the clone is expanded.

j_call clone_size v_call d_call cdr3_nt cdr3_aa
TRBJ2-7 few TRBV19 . TGTGCCAGTAGTATAGGAGGGTTCACCTACGAGCAGTACTTC CASSIGGFTYEQYF
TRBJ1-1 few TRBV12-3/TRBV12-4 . TGTGCCAGCAGTCGCTCAGTTTCTCAAGCTTTCTTT CASSRSVSQAFF
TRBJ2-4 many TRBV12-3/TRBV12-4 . TGTGCCAGCAGTTTGGCGGGACTGGCGAGCAACATTCAGTACTTC CASSLAGLASNIQYF
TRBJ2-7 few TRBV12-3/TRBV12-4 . TGTGCCAGCAGTTTCGGGGGCAACTACGAGCAGTACTTC CASSFGGNYEQYF
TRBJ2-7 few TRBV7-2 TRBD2 TGTGCCAGCAGCTTGGAACTAGCGGGAGACGAGCAGTACTTC CASSLELAGDEQYF
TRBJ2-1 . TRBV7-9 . TGTGCCAGCAGCAATCAAGAAGGGAGTGAGCAGTTCTTC CASSNQEGSEQFF
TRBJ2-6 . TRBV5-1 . TGCGCCAGCAGCTTGTGGGGCCCTGGGGCCAACGTCCTGACTTTC CASSLWGPGANVLTF
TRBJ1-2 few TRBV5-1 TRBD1 TGCGCCAGCACCGGACAGGGGACGTATGGCTACACCTTC CASTGQGTYGYTF
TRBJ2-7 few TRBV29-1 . TGCAGCGTCTCTGGGCGGAAAATTCCCTACGAGCAGTACTTC CSVSGRKIPYEQYF
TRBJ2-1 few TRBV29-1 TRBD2 TGCAGCGGAATTAGCGGGAGGGCCGAGAGTGGGTTCAATGAGCAGTTCTTC CSGISGRAESGFNEQFF
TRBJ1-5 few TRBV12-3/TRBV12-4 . TGTGCCAGCAGCTCCTGGGACCGGGACAATCAGCCCCAGCATTTT CASSSWDRDNQPQHF
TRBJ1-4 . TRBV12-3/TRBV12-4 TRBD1 TGTGCCAGCAAACGCCCGGGGGACAGGATTTCAACTAATGAAAAACTGTTTTTT CASKRPGDRISTNEKLFF
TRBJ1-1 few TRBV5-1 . TGCGCCAGCAGCTTGGAGGGTTTAAGGGGCACTGAAGCTTTCTTT CASSLEGLRGTEAFF
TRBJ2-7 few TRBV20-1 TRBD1 TGCAGTGCTAGTTGGGGGACAGGGAGGTACGAGCAGTACTTC CSASWGTGRYEQYF
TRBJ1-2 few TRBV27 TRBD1 TGTGCCAGCAGCTTCGTCGGGACAGATGGCTACACCTTC CASSFVGTDGYTF
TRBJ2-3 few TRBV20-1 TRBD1 TGCAGTGCTCCCAGGGGGGATACGCAGTATTTT CSAPRGDTQYF
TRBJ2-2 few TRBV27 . TGTGCCACCACTCGCGGGGTGACCGGGGAGCTGTTTTTT CATTRGVTGELFF
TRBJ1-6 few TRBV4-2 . TGTGCCAGCAGCCAAGGAGAGGAGTCACCCCTCCACTTT CASSQGEESPLHF
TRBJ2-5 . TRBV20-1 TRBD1 TGCAGTGCCGACGACAGGGTGTATGGAGAGACCCAGTACTTC CSADDRVYGETQYF
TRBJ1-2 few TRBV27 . TGTGCCAGCAGCAGAACCGGGCACGGCTATGGCTACACCTTC CASSRTGHGYGYTF
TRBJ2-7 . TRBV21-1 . TGTGCCAGCAGGGCCGTCGACAGGAGTATGTACGAGCAGTACTTC CASRAVDRSMYEQYF
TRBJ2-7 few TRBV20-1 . TGCAGTGCTTTGGGCCGGGAAATAAACTACGAGCAGTACTTC CSALGREINYEQYF
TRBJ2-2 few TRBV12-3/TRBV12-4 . TGTGCCAGCACTGGGGCGCCCTGGGGTAGGGAGCTGTTTTTT CASTGAPWGRELFF
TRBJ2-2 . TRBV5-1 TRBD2 TGCGCCAGCAGCTTCACTAGCGGGACAAACACCGGGGAGCTGTTTTTT CASSFTSGTNTGELFF
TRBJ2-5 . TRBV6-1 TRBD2 TGTGCCAGCAGTGTCTCGGGACTAGCATTGGAGACCCAGTACTTC CASSVSGLALETQYF
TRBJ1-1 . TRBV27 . TGTGCCAGCAGTTTGCGACTCCCAAACACTGAAGCTTTCTTT CASSLRLPNTEAFF
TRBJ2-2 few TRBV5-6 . TGTGCCAGCAGCTTGTTCTGGGGTAGTAACACCGGGGAGCTGTTTTTT CASSLFWGSNTGELFF
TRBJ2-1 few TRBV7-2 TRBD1 TGTGCCAGCAGCTTAAAACAGGGGCATGAGCAGTTCTTC CASSLKQGHEQFF
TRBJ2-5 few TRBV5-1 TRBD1 TGCGCCAGCAGCTTACCGACAGGGACAGGGGAGACCCAGTACTTC CASSLPTGTGETQYF
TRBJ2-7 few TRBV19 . TGTGCCAGTAGCGCAGGACCGACCGAGCAGTACTTC CASSAGPTEQYF
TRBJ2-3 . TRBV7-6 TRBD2 TGTGCCAGCAGCAGTATAGCGGGAGCGGGGTCAGATACGCAGTATTTT CASSSIAGAGSDTQYF
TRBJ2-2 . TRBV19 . TGTGCCAGTAGTCAACGGGGAAGGGACACCGGGGAGCTGTTTTTT CASSQRGRDTGELFF
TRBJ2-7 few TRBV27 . TGTGCCACCCGGACTATCCCCTTTGTCGGCGAGCAGTACTTC CATRTIPFVGEQYF
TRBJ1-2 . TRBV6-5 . TGTGCCAGCAGTCAGGGGACCTATGGCTACACCTTC CASSQGTYGYTF
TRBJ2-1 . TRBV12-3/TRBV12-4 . TGTGCCAGCAGTTTAGCTTCCATGGGGGGGTTAGGGGGGCAGTTCTTC CASSLASMGGLGGQFF
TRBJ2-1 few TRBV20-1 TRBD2 TGCAGTGCTAGAGGACAAGTAGCGGGAGGACTGTTTATTTGGAATGAGCAGTTCTTC CSARGQVAGGLFIWNEQFF
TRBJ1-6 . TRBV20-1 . TGCAGTGCTAGAGATAGGCCTGACTATAATTCACCCCTCCACTTT CSARDRPDYNSPLHF
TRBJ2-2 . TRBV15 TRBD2 TGTGCCACCAGCAGAGAGGGGACTAGCCGGGACACCGGGGAGCTGTTTTTT CATSREGTSRDTGELFF
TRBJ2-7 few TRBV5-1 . TGCGCCAGCAGCTTGAACAGGGCCCACGAGCAGTACTTC CASSLNRAHEQYF
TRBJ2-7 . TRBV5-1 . TGCGCCAGCAGCTTGGGATGGGTACTGGGGGAGAACTCCAACTACGAGCAGTACTTC CASSLGWVLGENSNYEQYF
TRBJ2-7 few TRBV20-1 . TGCAGTGCTCCCCCCGAGCAGTACTTC CSAPPEQYF
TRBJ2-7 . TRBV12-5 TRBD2 TGTGCTAGTGGTTTGGGACTAGCGGGAGAAATGGGTTCCTACGAGCAGTACTTC CASGLGLAGEMGSYEQYF
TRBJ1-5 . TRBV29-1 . TGCAGCGTTGGAATCACGGACGAACAGCCCCAGCATTTT CSVGITDEQPQHF
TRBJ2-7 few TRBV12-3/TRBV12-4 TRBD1 TGTGCCAGCAGCAACCGGGACAGCCAATACGAGCAGTACTTC CASSNRDSQYEQYF
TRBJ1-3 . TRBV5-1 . TGCGCCAGCAGCCGTGCAGGGCAAGGAAACACCATATATTTT CASSRAGQGNTIYF
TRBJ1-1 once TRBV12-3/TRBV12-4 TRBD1 TGTGCCAGCAGTTTAGACGACAGGGGGACTGAAGCTTTCTTT CASSLDDRGTEAFF
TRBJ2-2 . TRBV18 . TGTGCCAGCTCACCGACATCCGGGACCCTCACCGGGGAGCTGTTTTTT CASSPTSGTLTGELFF
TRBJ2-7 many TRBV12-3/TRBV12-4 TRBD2 TGTGCCAGCAGTCCCCCCCCCAGGGAGGGATACGAGCAGTACTTC CASSPPPREGYEQYF
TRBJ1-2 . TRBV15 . TGTGCCACCAGCAGAGAGGAAGAAGATGGCTACACCTTC CATSREEEDGYTF
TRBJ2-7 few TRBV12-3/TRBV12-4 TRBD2 TGTGCCAGCAGTTTCCACGTTAGCGGGAGCTACTACGAGCAGTACTTC CASSFHVSGSYYEQYF
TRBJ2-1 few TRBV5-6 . TGTGCCAGCACTGTGGCAGGGTATAACTATGAGCAGTTCTTC CASTVAGYNYEQFF
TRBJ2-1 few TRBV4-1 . TGCGCCAGCAGCCAAGTGCTTACAGGGTTCGGCAATGAGCAGTTCTTC CASSQVLTGFGNEQFF
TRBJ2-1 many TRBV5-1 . TGCGCCAGCAGCTCGTCTTTCAATGAGCAGTTCTTC CASSSSFNEQFF
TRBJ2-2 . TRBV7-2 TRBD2 TGTGCCAGCAGCTTAAACTGGGACTATAACACCGGGGAGCTGTTTTTT CASSLNWDYNTGELFF